The 8 T cell receptor beta chains below all came from one sample that was sequenced in a study of Tregs in tolerant kidney transplant recipients. Mixed chimerism was transient after nonmyeloablative marrow transplants from related graft donors. Clones were sequenced by immunoSEQ multiplex PCR, and TCRdb holds only the in-frame ones, with some missing. This sample yields tens of thousands of clones, of which about 91% are seen a single time; around 1.5% belongs to the top ten. Sequencing was performed on CD4+ T cells from blood (PBMCs), taken 24 months after the transplant. These receptors were collected from a human patient who received a combined kidney and bone marrow transplant. Some T cells may have come from the graft donor.

This chain joins TRBV15 and TRBJ1-4, with D uncertain. This CDR3 spans 15 amino acids. Germline V lookup: CDR1 LNHNV, CDR2 YYDKDF (reference sequence). Trimming took off 8 bases at V and 8 bases at J, with 21 bases between the two ends. DNA of the CDR3: TGTGCCACCGGAAACGACGGAGGAGTCGACGAAAAACTGTTTTTT. The encoded protein is CATGNDGGVDEKLFF.

The chain recombines TRBV7-8 with TRBJ1-5; D remains unclear. The CDR3 sequence is 16 residues long. V was shortened by 5 bases and J by 0 bases, with 14 bases between the two germline ends. The V gene's germline CDR1 is SGHVS and CDR2 FQNEAQ. The CDR3 sequence: CASSLQPGNSNQPQHF. Here the CDR3 DNA reads TGTGCCAGCAGCCTTCAACCGGGGAATAGCAATCAGCCCCAGCATTTT.

V gene TRBV7-2 combines with J gene TRBJ2-7, with 12 bases lining up with TRBD2. The germline V gene encodes CDR1 SGHTA and CDR2 FQGNSA. Trimming cost V 5 bases and J 1 base; bases outside gene matches: 6. The CDR3 is 16 residues long. Here the CDR3 reads CASSATLAGGSYEQYF. For the CDR3, the DNA is TGTGCCAGCAGCGCTACACTAGCGGGAGGTTCCTACGAGCAGTACTTC.

This chain connects TRBV18 to TRBJ1-3; TRBD1 aligns across 7 bases. CDR1 and CDR2 (germline): KGHSH, LQKENI. The CDR3 runs 15 residues. The junction had 3 bases not matched to a gene; V was cut back by 3 bases and J by 1 base. As DNA, the CDR3 is TGTGCCAGCTCACCGGGACAGTCGTCTGGAAACACCATATATTTT. This translates into CASSPGQSSGNTIYF.

This clone has only one observation. This chain uses TRBV6-5 with TRBJ1-2; TRBD1 might be the D (6 bases). Germline V CDR1 and CDR2: MNHEY, SVGAGI. The CDR3 is made up of 16 amino acids. Trimming shortened V by 3 bases and J by 2 bases, and 16 bases separated the two germline ends. This CDR3 reads CASSYSDFQGNYGYTF. The CDR3 bases are TGTGCCAGCAGTTATTCCGATTTCCAGGGGAACTATGGCTACACCTTC.

The chain joins TRBV5-1 to TRBJ1-1; the match to TRBD1 covers 8 bases. The CDR3 totals 13 residues. J was trimmed by 7 bases and V by 7 bases; bases with no gene match: 9. Germline values: CDR1 SGHRS, CDR2 YFSETQ. The CDR3 coding sequence is TGCGCCAGCCACAGACAGGGGAGCGGTGAAGCTTTCTTT. It specifies CASHRQGSGEAFF.

This clone has only one observation. The chain recombines TRBV29-1 with TRBJ2-4; D might be TRBD2 (5 bases). V dropped 4 bases and J dropped 1 base, with 8 bases sitting between them. The CDR3 consists of 13 residues. CDR1 is SQVTM and CDR2 is ANQGSEA in the germline V gene. This CDR3 reads CSVAPGAKNIQYF. Written as DNA, the CDR3 is TGCAGCGTTGCGCCGGGGGCCAAAAACATTCAGTACTTC. Looking up the rest from reference TRBV29-1 and TRBJ2-4 gives the full variable domain: SAVISQKPSRDICQRGTSLTIQCQVDSQVTMMFWYRQQPGQSLTLIATANQGSEATYESGFVIDKFPISRPNLTFSTLTVSNMSPEDSSIYLCSVAPGAKNIQYFGAGTRLSVL.

The chain employs TRBV18 and TRBJ1-3; TRBD1 is a possible D gene (6 bases). Germline CDR1 KGHSH, CDR2 LQKENI. Between the trimmed V and J ends, which lost 3 bases and 3 bases, there was a span of 9 bases. There are 14 residues in the CDR3. The DNA of the CDR3 is TGTGCCAGCTCACCTGTCAGGGGTGGAAACACCATATATTTT. Protein sequence: CASSPVRGGNTIYF.